Listed below are T cell receptor beta chains from one sample, sequenced in a study of tumor-infiltrating lymphocytes in primary liver carcinoma. TCRdb used MiXCR to reprocess the multiplex PCR reads, holding one entry per CDR3 protein. The sample holds approximately 110,000 distinct CDR3 sequences, around 62% seen once. Sequencing used liver tumor tissue from sampling region 1. These receptors were obtained from a woman in her sixties with primary liver carcinoma and hepatitis B virus infection. CDR3s include the opening cysteine and the closing phenylalanine or tryptophan. Fields, in order: V gene, D gene, clone size, J gene, CDR3 protein, CDR3 DNA. The D gene is left open where the match is weak. Size is omitted from some rows. Given values are once, few, many or a class for expanded clones.

V gene: TRBV5-6
D gene: -
clone size: -
J gene: TRBJ2-5
CDR3 protein: CGSSLYDKKETQYF
CDR3 DNA: TGTGGCAGCAGCTTGTACGACAAAAAAGAGACCCAGTACTTC

V gene: TRBV24-1
D gene: TRBD2
clone size: -
J gene: TRBJ2-3
CDR3 protein: CATSDLSSGTLSDTQYF
CDR3 DNA: TGTGCCACCAGTGATTTGTCTAGCGGGACCTTATCAGATACGCAGTATTTT

V gene: TRBV6-6
D gene: -
clone size: -
J gene: TRBJ2-1
CDR3 protein: CGSSYPNEQSF
CDR3 DNA: TGTGGCAGCAGTTATCCTAATGAGCAGTCCTTC

V gene: TRBV12-3/TRBV12-4
D gene: TRBD1
clone size: many
J gene: TRBJ2-3
CDR3 protein: CASSLRTGIDTQYF
CDR3 DNA: TGTGCCAGCAGTCTACGGACAGGGATTGATACGCAGTATTTT

V gene: TRBV4-2
D gene: -
clone size: few
J gene: TRBJ1-2
CDR3 protein: CASRQERANYGYTF
CDR3 DNA: TGTGCCAGCAGACAAGAGAGAGCTAACTATGGCTACACCTTC

V gene: TRBV11-2
D gene: -
clone size: once
J gene: TRBJ2-7
CDR3 protein: CASSTLQGGVAGAIYEQYF
CDR3 DNA: TGTGCCAGCAGCACTCTACAGGGGGGAGTAGCGGGAGCGATCTACGAGCAGTACTTC

V gene: TRBV10-3
D gene: TRBD1
clone size: many
J gene: TRBJ2-7
CDR3 protein: CAISWDRDYEQYF
CDR3 DNA: TGTGCCATCAGCTGGGACAGGGACTACGAGCAGTACTTC

V gene: TRBV5-1
D gene: -
clone size: -
J gene: TRBJ2-3
CDR3 protein: CVSSLWGNTQYF
CDR3 DNA: TGCGTCAGCAGCTTGTGGGGAAATACGCAGTATTTT

V gene: TRBV4-1
D gene: -
clone size: -
J gene: TRBJ2-7
CDR3 protein: CASSQVGSEWYF
CDR3 DNA: TGCGCCAGCAGCCAAGTAGGCTCCGAGTGGTACTTC

V gene: TRBV12-3/TRBV12-4
D gene: -
clone size: many
J gene: TRBJ2-1
CDR3 protein: CASSLKRVHNEQFF
CDR3 DNA: TGTGCCAGCAGTTTAAAGCGGGTCCACAATGAGCAGTTCTTC

V gene: TRBV5-6
D gene: -
clone size: -
J gene: TRBJ2-1
CDR3 protein: CASILYGPQNEQFF
CDR3 DNA: TGTGCCAGCATCTTATATGGGCCACAAAATGAGCAGTTCTTC

V gene: TRBV7-9
D gene: -
clone size: -
J gene: TRBJ2-1
CDR3 protein: CASSLGKVGGSSSYNEQFF
CDR3 DNA: TGTGCCAGCAGCTTAGGGAAGGTGGGGGGTTCGAGCTCCTACAATGAGCAGTTCTTC

V gene: TRBV24-1
D gene: TRBD2
clone size: few
J gene: TRBJ2-3
CDR3 protein: CATFSGRMADTQYF
CDR3 DNA: TGTGCCACCTTTAGCGGGAGGATGGCAGATACGCAGTATTTT

V gene: TRBV12-3/TRBV12-4
D gene: TRBD2
clone size: medium-sized
J gene: TRBJ2-7
CDR3 protein: CASKAAGGYEQYF
CDR3 DNA: TGTGCCAGCAAAGCAGCGGGAGGCTACGAGCAGTACTTC

V gene: TRBV11-2
D gene: TRBD1
clone size: -
J gene: TRBJ2-3
CDR3 protein: CTSTGASDTQYF
CDR3 DNA: TGTACCAGCACAGGGGCCTCAGATACGCAGTATTTT

V gene: TRBV13
D gene: TRBD1
clone size: many
J gene: TRBJ1-1
CDR3 protein: CASSFRQGSTEAFF
CDR3 DNA: TGTGCCAGCAGCTTCCGACAGGGGAGTACTGAAGCTTTCTTT

V gene: TRBV11-2
D gene: -
clone size: -
J gene: TRBJ2-5
CDR3 protein: CGSSLNHRGKTQYF
CDR3 DNA: TGTGGCAGCAGCTTAAATCATAGGGGAAAGACCCAGTACTTC

V gene: TRBV7-8
D gene: TRBD2
clone size: many
J gene: TRBJ2-2
CDR3 protein: CASSPQREGGELFF
CDR3 DNA: TGTGCCAGCAGCCCCCAGCGGGAAGGCGGGGAGCTGTTTTTT

V gene: TRBV11-3
D gene: -
clone size: -
J gene: TRBJ2-2
CDR3 protein: CASRTRVSDRTNTGELFF
CDR3 DNA: TGCGCCAGCAGAACCAGGGTTAGTGACCGAACGAACACCGGGGAGCTGTTTTTT

V gene: TRBV7-8
D gene: -
clone size: few
J gene: TRBJ1-1
CDR3 protein: CASSTTGKENTEAFF
CDR3 DNA: TGTGCCAGCAGCACCACAGGGAAAGAAAACACTGAAGCTTTCTTT

V gene: TRBV2
D gene: -
clone size: -
J gene: TRBJ2-2
CDR3 protein: CASSERTGRAGELFF
CDR3 DNA: TGTGCCAGCAGTGAGAGGACAGGGAGGGCCGGGGAGCTGTTTTTT

V gene: TRBV29-1
D gene: TRBD2
clone size: -
J gene: TRBJ2-3
CDR3 protein: CSAERETDTQYF
CDR3 DNA: TGCAGCGCCGAGCGGGAAACAGATACGCAGTATTTT

V gene: TRBV7-8
D gene: -
clone size: few
J gene: TRBJ1-3
CDR3 protein: CASSGTGNAIYF
CDR3 DNA: TGTGCCAGCAGTGGTACTGGAAATGCCATATATTTT

V gene: TRBV28
D gene: -
clone size: -
J gene: TRBJ2-7
CDR3 protein: CASTRKRGTFSYEQYF
CDR3 DNA: TGTGCCAGCACCAGAAAACGGGGGACGTTCTCCTACGAGCAGTACTTC

V gene: TRBV29-1
D gene: -
clone size: many
J gene: TRBJ2-7
CDR3 protein: CSVEVGYEQYF
CDR3 DNA: TGCAGCGTTGAAGTGGGCTACGAGCAGTACTTC

V gene: TRBV11-1
D gene: -
clone size: -
J gene: TRBJ2-2
CDR3 protein: CASRPSPDTRELLF
CDR3 DNA: TGTGCCAGCAGACCGAGCCCTGACACCAGGGAGCTGCTTTTT

V gene: TRBV11-1
D gene: -
clone size: -
J gene: TRBJ2-7
CDR3 protein: CDSSFLQGPSYEQYF
CDR3 DNA: TGCGACAGCAGTTTCCTACAGGGACCCTCCTACGAGCAGTACTTC

V gene: TRBV7-8
D gene: -
clone size: -
J gene: TRBJ1-4
CDR3 protein: CAISPGTTNEKLFF
CDR3 DNA: TGTGCCATCAGCCCCGGGACAACTAATGAAAAACTGTTTTTT

V gene: TRBV29-1
D gene: -
clone size: once
J gene: TRBJ2-7
CDR3 protein: CSVEATLNPYEQYF
CDR3 DNA: TGCAGCGTTGAGGCGACACTCAACCCTTACGAGCAGTACTTC

V gene: TRBV6-2/TRBV6-3
D gene: -
clone size: -
J gene: TRBJ2-7
CDR3 protein: CASSSTTVAEFYEQYF
CDR3 DNA: TGTGCCAGCAGCTCTACGACTGTAGCGGAATTCTACGAGCAGTACTTC

V gene: TRBV5-1
D gene: -
clone size: -
J gene: TRBJ2-1
CDR3 protein: CASSLAPARTHEQFF
CDR3 DNA: TGCGCCAGCAGCTTGGCCCCAGCGAGAACCCATGAGCAGTTCTTC

V gene: TRBV7-9
D gene: -
clone size: -
J gene: TRBJ1-1
CDR3 protein: CASSTAVGGLNTDAFF
CDR3 DNA: TGTGCCAGCAGCACCGCGGTGGGGGGCCTGAACACTGACGCTTTCTTT

V gene: TRBV28
D gene: TRBD1
clone size: -
J gene: TRBJ2-3
CDR3 protein: CASSLVGQGLTDTQYF
CDR3 DNA: TGTGCCAGCAGTTTGGTGGGACAGGGCCTCACAGATACGCAGTATTTT

V gene: TRBV12-3/TRBV12-4
D gene: -
clone size: -
J gene: TRBJ2-7
CDR3 protein: CASSPDRWRPYEQYF
CDR3 DNA: TGTGCCAGCAGTCCAGACAGGTGGCGGCCCTACGAGCAGTACTTC

V gene: TRBV25-1
D gene: TRBD1
clone size: -
J gene: TRBJ1-2
CDR3 protein: CASSGGQGVFVYTF
CDR3 DNA: TGTGCCAGCAGTGGGGGACAGGGGGTTTTCGTCTACACCTTC

V gene: TRBV11-2
D gene: -
clone size: -
J gene: TRBJ2-7
CDR3 protein: CASSLDSKATQYF
CDR3 DNA: TGTGCCAGCAGCTTAGATTCTAAGGCCACCCAGTATTTC

V gene: TRBV11-3
D gene: -
clone size: many
J gene: TRBJ2-1
CDR3 protein: CASSWTTQNEQFF
CDR3 DNA: TGTGCCAGCAGCTGGACTACCCAAAATGAGCAGTTCTTC

V gene: TRBV12-3/TRBV12-4
D gene: TRBD2
clone size: -
J gene: TRBJ2-2
CDR3 protein: CASSSAGVNTGELFF
CDR3 DNA: TGTGCCAGCAGTTCTGCGGGAGTGAACACCGGGGAGCTGTTTTTT

V gene: TRBV7-9
D gene: TRBD2
clone size: -
J gene: TRBJ2-1
CDR3 protein: CASSLCGRGSSYNEQFF
CDR3 DNA: TGTGCCAGCAGCTTATGTGGGCGCGGGAGTTCCTACAACGAGCAGTTCTTC

V gene: TRBV11-3
D gene: -
clone size: -
J gene: TRBJ2-1
CDR3 protein: CASSSGALGSYNEQFF
CDR3 DNA: TGTGCCAGCAGCTCAGGTGCCCTTGGATCCTACAATGAGCAGTTCTTC

V gene: TRBV5-1
D gene: TRBD2
clone size: once
J gene: TRBJ2-1
CDR3 protein: CASSPGLAGGITNEQFF
CDR3 DNA: TGCGCCAGCAGCCCTGGACTAGCGGGAGGGATAACGAATGAGCAGTTCTTC

V gene: TRBV5-4
D gene: TRBD1
clone size: -
J gene: TRBJ2-1
CDR3 protein: CASSIQGNNEQFF
CDR3 DNA: TGTGCCAGCAGCATACAGGGGAACAATGAGCAGTTCTTC

V gene: TRBV29-1
D gene: TRBD2
clone size: many
J gene: TRBJ2-3
CDR3 protein: CSVDNAGVADTQYF
CDR3 DNA: TGCAGCGTTGACAACGCGGGAGTGGCAGATACGCAGTATTTT

V gene: TRBV6-1
D gene: TRBD2
clone size: few
J gene: TRBJ2-1
CDR3 protein: CASSSVAGRREQFF
CDR3 DNA: TGTGCCAGCAGTTCGGTAGCGGGAAGGCGTGAGCAGTTCTTC

V gene: TRBV24-1
D gene: TRBD1
clone size: -
J gene: TRBJ1-2
CDR3 protein: CATSDSQSGTGAGYTF
CDR3 DNA: TGTGCCACCAGTGACTCCCAATCCGGGACAGGGGCTGGCTACACCTTC

V gene: TRBV29-1
D gene: TRBD2
clone size: once
J gene: TRBJ2-4
CDR3 protein: CSASGGTKNILYF
CDR3 DNA: TGCAGCGCCTCGGGGGGAACCAAAAACATTCTGTACTTC

V gene: TRBV14
D gene: -
clone size: -
J gene: TRBJ2-7
CDR3 protein: CASNQDLNSPRQYF
CDR3 DNA: TGTGCCAGCAACCAAGATCTGAACAGCCCTCGGCAGTACTTC

V gene: TRBV6-1
D gene: -
clone size: -
J gene: TRBJ2-3
CDR3 protein: CASSWSDWRTDTQYF
CDR3 DNA: TGTGCCAGCAGCTGGTCGGACTGGCGCACAGATACGCAGTATTTT

V gene: TRBV10-3
D gene: -
clone size: -
J gene: TRBJ2-7
CDR3 protein: CATSDQGVILSYEQYF
CDR3 DNA: TGTGCCACCTCGGATCAGGGAGTCATTCTTTCGTACGAGCAGTACTTC

V gene: TRBV20-1
D gene: -
clone size: -
J gene: TRBJ2-7
CDR3 protein: CSAKWNRNYEQYF
CDR3 DNA: TGCAGTGCTAAATGGAACCGGAACTACGAGCAGTACTTC

V gene: TRBV2
D gene: -
clone size: many
J gene: TRBJ2-3
CDR3 protein: CASSGQVFTDTQYF
CDR3 DNA: TGTGCCAGCAGTGGACAGGTATTCACAGATACGCAGTATTTT

V gene: TRBV11-3
D gene: -
clone size: medium-sized
J gene: TRBJ2-1
CDR3 protein: CASSSATKYNEQFF
CDR3 DNA: TGTGCCAGCAGCTCCGCGACTAAGTACAATGAGCAGTTCTTC

V gene: TRBV30
D gene: -
clone size: few
J gene: TRBJ1-1
CDR3 protein: CAWSVGNTEAFF
CDR3 DNA: TGTGCCTGGAGTGTGGGGAACACTGAAGCTTTCTTT

V gene: TRBV5-1
D gene: -
clone size: -
J gene: TRBJ2-5
CDR3 protein: CASSTAPSETQYF
CDR3 DNA: TGCGCCAGCAGCACGGCCCCCTCAGAGACCCAGTACTTC

V gene: TRBV5-4
D gene: TRBD2
clone size: many
J gene: TRBJ2-1
CDR3 protein: CASSRGTSGSSYNEQFF
CDR3 DNA: TGTGCCAGCAGCCGAGGGACTAGCGGGAGTTCCTACAATGAGCAGTTCTTC

V gene: TRBV11-3
D gene: -
clone size: once
J gene: TRBJ2-1
CDR3 protein: CAGSARGYNEQFF
CDR3 DNA: TGTGCCGGAAGTGCCAGGGGCTACAATGAGCAGTTCTTC

V gene: TRBV29-1
D gene: -
clone size: -
J gene: TRBJ2-1
CDR3 protein: CSVEFKSGHQFF
CDR3 DNA: TGCAGCGTTGAATTTAAGTCGGGCCATCAGTTCTTC

V gene: TRBV11-2
D gene: -
clone size: medium-sized
J gene: TRBJ2-4
CDR3 protein: CASSLAGNIQYF
CDR3 DNA: TGTGCCAGCAGCTTAGCAGGAAACATTCAGTACTTC

V gene: TRBV28
D gene: -
clone size: -
J gene: TRBJ2-1
CDR3 protein: CANSHPGHVSYNEQFF
CDR3 DNA: TGTGCCAACAGTCACCCGGGACACGTCTCCTACAATGAGCAGTTCTTC

V gene: TRBV11-2
D gene: -
clone size: -
J gene: TRBJ2-3
CDR3 protein: CVSSLGDTQYF
CDR3 DNA: TGCGTCAGCAGCTTGGGAGATACGCAGTATTTT